These T cell receptor beta chains were read from a single sample in a study of T cells in Graves' hyperthyroidism and ophthalmopathy. From the multiplex PCR reads, TCRdb called clonotypes with MiXCR, one entry per CDR3 protein. The sample comprises 530,000 or so distinct CDR3 sequences, 24% of which are singletons, and about 10% rests with the top ten. The sample was blood. Receptors were obtained from a woman aged 25-40 years with Graves' ophthalmopathy. Each CDR3 is given with its conserved first and last residue. The size entry is marked missing in some rows and otherwise reads once, few, many or a size class.

CASRPRLFDTEAFF TRBJ1-1 TRBV13 few
CASSLLLGRYQETQYF TRBJ2-5 TRBV12-3/TRBV12-4 .
CASSQEARSETQYF TRBJ2-5 TRBV4-3 .
CASSLANQPETQYF TRBJ2-5 TRBV7-9 many
CASSLGGGSSYGYTF TRBJ1-2 TRBV7-2 once
CASSLRGGPSSYEQYF TRBJ2-7 TRBV7-2 many
CASSQGYQETQYF TRBJ2-5 TRBV4-3 many
CSVEEDQYEQYF TRBJ2-7 TRBV29-1 few
CASKVSLNTEAFF TRBJ1-1 TRBV6-1 .
CASSQGAIAYDYGYTF TRBJ1-2 TRBV14 few
CASTFGRSSNTGELFF TRBJ2-2 TRBV11-2 .
CASSTLRGVREETQYF TRBJ2-5 TRBV6-2/TRBV6-3 many
CASRWGIAAYDQYF TRBJ2-7 TRBV7-2 .
CASSLLSQGRNTF TRBJ1-2 TRBV5-4 many
CASSPTGPWDGYTF TRBJ1-2 TRBV3-1 many
CASSFGQVYGYTF TRBJ1-2 TRBV12-3/TRBV12-4 many
CASQDRASYGYAF TRBJ1-2 TRBV6-1 .
CASSSSDRLYEQYF TRBJ2-7 TRBV27 many
CASSYGTGTEAFF TRBJ1-1 TRBV7-3 many
CASRPFSYEQYF TRBJ2-7 TRBV2 many